A single sample gave rise to the 20 T cell receptor beta chains below, sequenced in a study of shared clonotypes between healthy human individuals. The table came from immunoSEQ multiplex PCR; TCRdb's copy has only in-frame clones and leaves some out. The sample shows around 700,000 clones, around 74% of them seen only once. Sequencing was carried out using memory CD4+ T cells sorted from blood. This sample's subset: CD45RA-negative fraction. These receptors all stem from a woman aged 25 to 39 in good health.

This rearrangement joins TRBV5-8 to TRBJ2-1, with TRBD2 matching over 12 bases. Per germline, CDR1 SGHTS and CDR2 YDEGEE. V gave up 2 bases and J gave up 10 bases; unmatched junction bases: 16. This CDR3 has 18 amino acids. CDR3 bases: TGTGCCAGCAGCTTTTCCCCCACGACTAGCGGGAGCGGAAGGGAGCAGTTCTTC. Translating it yields CASSFSPTTSGSGREQFF.

The chain has TRBV7-3 and TRBJ2-3; 9 bases fit TRBD1. V dropped 5 bases and J dropped 3; count of bases not matched to a gene: 3. The CDR3 runs to 14 residues. Germline loops: CDR1 SGHTA, CDR2 FQGTGA. CDR3 sequence (DNA): TGTGCCAGCAGCGAGGGACAGGGAACAGATACGCAGTATTTT. This codes for CASSEGQGTDTQYF.

The chain is built from TRBV4-1 and TRBJ2-1; D not resolved. V dropped 1 base and J dropped 4 bases, with 8 bases sitting between them. Germline V gene lookup returns CDR1 MGHRA and CDR2 YSYEKL. CDR3 length: 14 residues. For the CDR3, the DNA is TGCGCCAGCAGCCAAGGGGTGGGGTACAATGAGCAGTTCTTC. This codes for CASSQGVGYNEQFF.

The V call is TRBV28, the J call TRBJ2-7; 9 nucleotides match TRBD1. Trimming cost V 5 bases and J 0 bases; bases outside gene matches: 11. This CDR3 spans 17 amino acids. In germline, CDR1 is MDHEN, CDR2 SYDVKM. CDR3: CASSAQTGGKHSYEQYF. As DNA, the CDR3 is TGTGCCAGCAGTGCCCAAACAGGGGGCAAACACTCCTACGAGCAGTACTTC.

The gene calls are TRBV14 and TRBJ1-6; D not certain. Germline CDR1 reads SGHDN; CDR2 reads FVKESK. The CDR3 contains 13 residues. Trimming took 1 base from V and 8 from J, leaving 6 bases between them. CDR3 DNA: TGTGCCAGCAGCCAAGTTCTATATTCACCCCTCCACTTT. Amino acid sequence: CASSQVLYSPLHF. Full variable domain (outside the CDR3, taken from reference TRBV14 and TRBJ1-6): EAGVTQFPSHSVIEKGQTVTLRCDPISGHDNLYWYRRVMGKEIKFLLHFVKESKQDESGMPNNRFLAERTGGTYSTLKVQPAELEDSGVYFCASSQVLYSPLHFGNGTRLTVT.

This clone was observed a handful of times. The chain links TRBV30 to TRBJ2-5, with 10 bases that match TRBD2. J was trimmed by 4 bases and V by 5 bases; bases with no gene match: 13. Germline V CDR1 and CDR2: GTSNPN, SVGIG (reference sequence). The CDR3 spans 16 residues. The CDR3 here is CAWLHLEREGGETQYF. The CDR3 bases are TGTGCCTGGCTACACCTCGAGCGGGAGGGGGGAGAGACCCAGTACTTC.

This clone was observed a few times. J is TRBJ1-1 and V is TRBV29-1, with unresolved D. The germline V and J ends were trimmed by 4 bases and 1 base, with 13 bases remaining between them. Germline assignment: CDR1 SQVTM and CDR2 ANQGSEA. The CDR3 contains 14 residues. Here the CDR3 reads CSVVTWSENTEAFF. CDR3 in DNA: TGCAGCGTTGTTACCTGGTCGGAGAACACTGAAGCTTTCTTT.

The CDR3 protein is CASRAGSSDHEQYF. The CDR3 bases are TGTGCCAGCAGGGCGGGGTCTAGCGACCACGAGCAGTACTTC. V is TRBV28 and J is TRBJ2-7; D is possibly TRBD2 (6 bases). The CDR3 runs to 14 residues. V lost 6 bases, J lost 5 bases, and 17 bases lay in between. CDR1 and CDR2 from the germline V gene are MDHEN and SYDVKM.

The genes are TRBV27 and TRBJ1-6; 7 nucleotides match TRBD1. Per the germline V gene, CDR1 is MNHEY and CDR2 is SMNVEV (reference sequence). The junction had 3 bases not matched to a gene; V was cut back by 4 bases and J by 6 bases. This CDR3 comprises 14 residues. The CDR3 bases are TGTGCCAGCAGTTACCGGGACAGTAATTCACCCCTCCACTTT. Translation gives CASSYRDSNSPLHF.

This chain uses TRBV2 with TRBJ2-2; TRBD2 matches 9 bases. The V gene's germline CDR1 is SNHLY and CDR2 FYNNEI. The CDR3 is made up of 16 amino acids. The V segment lost 6 bases and the J segment 7 bases; nucleotides outside the gene matches: 12. CDR3 sequence (DNA): TGTGCCAGCAGGCTTCGTAGCGGGAGTGGGAACGGGGAGCTGTTTTTT. The encoded protein is CASRLRSGSGNGELFF.

The V call is TRBV27, the J call TRBJ1-1; 7 bases are shared with TRBD1. With 3 bases clipped from V and 11 bases from J, the junction kept 9 bases outside the gene matches. CDR3 size: 13 residues. Germline V gene sequence: CDR1 MNHEY, CDR2 SMNVEV (reference sequence). CDR3 in DNA: TGTGCCAGCAGTTTGCGCAGGGGGGATCGGGCTTTCTTT. Translation: CASSLRRGDRAFF.

This sequence joins TRBV28 and TRBJ2-7; TRBD1 matches at 7 bases. This CDR3 is built from 14 residues. After removal of 6 bases from V and 3 bases from J, the junction contained 8 bases not matched to a gene. Germline V gene sequence: CDR1 MDHEN, CDR2 SYDVKM. The CDR3 nucleotides read TGTGCCAGCAGGACCGGGACAGAGATCTACGAGCAGTACTTC. Translated, it gives CASRTGTEIYEQYF.

The CDR3 reads CASTRSGTYEQYF. The CDR3 DNA reads as TGTGCCAGCACGCGAAGCGGGACATACGAGCAGTACTTC. This sequence joins TRBV7-2 and TRBJ2-7, with D tentatively TRBD2 (7 bases). Deletions cut 7 bases from V and 4 bases from J, with 14 bases between. The CDR3 sequence is 13 residues long. From germline, CDR1 is SGHTA and CDR2 FQGNSA.

This clone occurred a few times. The chain recombines TRBV25-1 with TRBJ2-3, with 8 bases fitting TRBD1. CDR1 MGHDK and CDR2 SYGVNS come from the germline V gene. This CDR3 contains 16 residues. Unmatched junction bases numbered 7, after V lost 5 bases and J lost 0 bases. The CDR3 protein is CASSTSGDRSTDTQYF. The CDR3 nucleotides are TGTGCCAGCAGTACCTCGGGGGACAGGAGCACAGATACGCAGTATTTT.

The chain combines TRBV7-2 with TRBJ2-7; D may be TRBD1 or TRBD2 (5 bases each). The germline gives CDR1 SGHTA, CDR2 FQGNSA. CDR3 length: 15 amino acids. V lost 5 bases and J lost 3, with 17 bases in between. CDR3 DNA sequence: TGTGCCAGCAGCCACGGGACCCAAAGCATCTACGAGCAGTACTTC. Its translation: CASSHGTQSIYEQYF.

The genes are TRBV15 and TRBJ2-7; 7 nucleotides agree with TRBD1. Germline V gene sequence: CDR1 LNHNV, CDR2 YYDKDF (reference sequence). V was pared by 1 base and J by 6 bases, with 6 bases of the junction left unmatched. This CDR3 comprises 14 residues. CDR3 loop: CATSRGTGRGEQYF. CDR3 bases: TGTGCCACCAGCAGAGGGACAGGCCGCGGCGAGCAGTACTTC.

V is TRBV7-9 and J is TRBJ2-1, with 13 bases fitting TRBD2. The CDR3 is made up of 19 amino acids. Germline-derived CDR1 and CDR2 are SEHNR and FQNEAQ (reference sequence). Unmatched junction bases numbered 19, after V lost 7 bases and J lost 7 bases. The CDR3 sequence: CASTPARKTSGRARNEQFF. The CDR3 DNA is TGTGCCAGCACCCCCGCCAGGAAAACTAGCGGGAGGGCCCGGAATGAGCAGTTCTTC. The whole variable domain, filled in from reference TRBV7-9 and TRBJ2-1, reads DTGVSQNPRHKITKRGQNVTFRCDPISEHNRLYWYRQTLGQGPEFLTYFQNEAQLEKSRLLSDRFSAERPKGSFSTLEIQRTEQGDSAMYLCASTPARKTSGRARNEQFFGPGTRLTVL.

This sequence joins TRBV4-1 and TRBJ1-4, with 7 bases fitting TRBD1. The CDR3 has 16 amino acids. V lost 1 base, J lost 2 bases, and 4 bases stayed unmatched. Looked up from germline, CDR1 is MGHRA and CDR2 is YSYEKL. The CDR3 coding sequence is TGCGCCAGCAGCCAAGCACAGGGGACGACTAATGAAAAACTGTTTTTT. It yields the protein CASSQAQGTTNEKLFF.

CDR3 region: CASSPESGEGTQYF. CDR3 nucleotides: TGTGCCAGCTCACCGGAATCAGGGGAAGGGACCCAGTACTTC. The rearrangement joins TRBV18 to TRBJ2-5; D might be TRBD1 (6 bases). Germline V gene data show CDR1 as KGHSH and CDR2 as LQKENI. Trimming took 3 bases from V and 7 from J, leaving 15 bases between them. This CDR3 has 14 residues. The full variable domain, its missing parts supplied by reference TRBV18 and TRBJ2-5, is NAGVMQNPRHLVRRRGQEARLRCSPMKGHSHVYWYRQLPEEGLKFMVYLQKENIIDESGMPKERFSAEFPKEGPSILRIQQVVRGDSAAYFCASSPESGEGTQYFGPGTRLLVL.

This chain joins TRBV9 and TRBJ1-2; no clear D gene. The CDR3 totals 16 residues. V lost 3 bases to trimming and J lost 0 bases, with 15 bases between them. Germline CDR1 SGDLS, CDR2 YYNGEE. The CDR3 DNA is TGTGCCAGCAGCGGGAGGGCCGTGGCCTCTAACTATGGCTACACCTTC. Translation gives CASSGRAVASNYGYTF.